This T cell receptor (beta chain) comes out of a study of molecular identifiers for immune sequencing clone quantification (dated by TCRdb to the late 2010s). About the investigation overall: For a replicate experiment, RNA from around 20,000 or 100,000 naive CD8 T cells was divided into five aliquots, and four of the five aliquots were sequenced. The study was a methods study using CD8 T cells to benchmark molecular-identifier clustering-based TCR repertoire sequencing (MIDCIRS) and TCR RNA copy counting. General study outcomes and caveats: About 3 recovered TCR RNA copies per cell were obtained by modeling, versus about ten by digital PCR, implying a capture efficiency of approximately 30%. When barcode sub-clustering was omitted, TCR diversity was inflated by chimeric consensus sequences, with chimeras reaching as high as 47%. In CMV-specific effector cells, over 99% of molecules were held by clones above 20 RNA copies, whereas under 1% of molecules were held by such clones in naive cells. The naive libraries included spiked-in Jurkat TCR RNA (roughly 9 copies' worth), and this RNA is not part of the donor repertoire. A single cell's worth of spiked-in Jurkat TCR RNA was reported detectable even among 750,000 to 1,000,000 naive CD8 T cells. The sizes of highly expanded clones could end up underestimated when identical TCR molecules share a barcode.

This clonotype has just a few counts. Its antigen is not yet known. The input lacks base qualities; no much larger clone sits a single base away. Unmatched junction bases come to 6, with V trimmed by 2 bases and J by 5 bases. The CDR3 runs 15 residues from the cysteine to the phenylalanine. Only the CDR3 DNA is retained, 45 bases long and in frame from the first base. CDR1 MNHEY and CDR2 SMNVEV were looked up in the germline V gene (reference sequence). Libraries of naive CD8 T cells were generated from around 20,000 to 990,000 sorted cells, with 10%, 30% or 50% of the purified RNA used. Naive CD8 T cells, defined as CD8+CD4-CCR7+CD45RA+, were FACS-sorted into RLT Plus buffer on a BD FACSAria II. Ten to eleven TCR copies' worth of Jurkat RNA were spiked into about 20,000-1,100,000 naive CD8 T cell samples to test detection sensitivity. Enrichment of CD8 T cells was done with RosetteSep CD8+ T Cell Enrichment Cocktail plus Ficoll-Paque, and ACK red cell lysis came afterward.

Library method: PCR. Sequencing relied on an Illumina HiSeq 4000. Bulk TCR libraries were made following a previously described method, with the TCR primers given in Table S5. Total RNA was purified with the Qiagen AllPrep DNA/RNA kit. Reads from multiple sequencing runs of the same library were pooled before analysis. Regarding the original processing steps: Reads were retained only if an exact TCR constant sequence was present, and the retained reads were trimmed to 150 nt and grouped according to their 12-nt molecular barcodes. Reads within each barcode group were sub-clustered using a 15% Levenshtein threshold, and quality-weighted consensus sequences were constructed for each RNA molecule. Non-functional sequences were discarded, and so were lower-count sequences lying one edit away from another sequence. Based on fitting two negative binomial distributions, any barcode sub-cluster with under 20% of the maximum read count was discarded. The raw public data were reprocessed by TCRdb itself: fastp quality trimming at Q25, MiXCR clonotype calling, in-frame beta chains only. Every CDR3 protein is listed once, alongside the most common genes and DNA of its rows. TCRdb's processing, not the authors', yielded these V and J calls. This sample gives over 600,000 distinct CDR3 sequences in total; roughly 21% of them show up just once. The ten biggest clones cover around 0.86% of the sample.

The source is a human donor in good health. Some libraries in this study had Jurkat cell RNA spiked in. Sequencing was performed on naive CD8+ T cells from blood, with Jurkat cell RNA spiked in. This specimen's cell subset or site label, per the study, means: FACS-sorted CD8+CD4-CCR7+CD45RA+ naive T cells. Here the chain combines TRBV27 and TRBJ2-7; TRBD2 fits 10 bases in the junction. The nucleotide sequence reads TGTGCCAGCAGTTTACGAGCGGGAGGGCCCCACGAGCAGTACTTC. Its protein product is CASSLRAGGPHEQYF.